This record covers a single T cell receptor (beta chain). Sequencing targeted expressed TCRB transcripts, as all isolated RNA had been reverse transcribed. Each sample of naive, central memory or regulatory T cells had, on average, about 3.57 million reads. TCRdb's copy holds only in-frame clones and misses some; the assay was immunoSEQ multiplex PCR. The sample carries about 620,000 clones, roughly 15% recorded once. Germline values: CDR1 SNHLY, CDR2 FYNNEI. Trimming removed 5 bases from V and 8 bases from J, with 12 bases in between. The CDR3 totals 12 residues. The sample belongs to a study of beta chain features in type 1 diabetes.

This chain links TRBV2 with TRBJ1-2; the D is unclear. This receptor was obtained from a man younger than 35 in good health. The sequencing sample was made of naive CD4+ T cells from blood. The CDR3 DNA reads as TGTGCCAGCAGTTCTACGACAAGAGGCTACACCTTC. Its protein is CASSSTTRGYTF.